These 14 T cell receptor beta chains were all obtained from the same sample, sequenced in a study of T cell clones after liver transplantation. Assay: immunoSEQ multiplex PCR; the TCRdb copy retains only in-frame clones and omits some. The table records tens of thousands of clones, 70% to 90% of them present only once. Sequenced material: CD4+ T cells from blood, taken 24 months after liver transplant. The source is a human patient who received a liver transplant. The graft donor may have given rise to some T cells.

The J gene is TRBJ2-2, the V gene TRBV7-3; TRBD2 matches at 12 bases. Germline CDR1 reads SGHTA; CDR2 reads FQGTGA. V was pared by 5 bases and J by 4 bases, with 2 bases of the junction left unmatched. The CDR3 loop spans 15 amino acids. The CDR3 DNA reads TGTGCCAGCAGCCGGGGACTAGCGGGCACCGGGGAGCTGTTTTTT. It codes for CASSRGLAGTGELFF.

This clone was counted between two and nine times. The chain combines TRBV7-3 with TRBJ2-5, with 8 bases lining up with TRBD2. Unmatched junction bases numbered 17, after V lost 3 bases and J lost 5 bases. Germline V lookup: CDR1 SGHTA, CDR2 FQGTGA. This CDR3 has 18 amino acids. CDR3 amino acids: CASSFAPSGGPSGETQYF. Here the CDR3 DNA reads TGTGCCAGCAGCTTCGCCCCCTCGGGGGGGCCGTCAGGGGAGACCCAGTACTTC.

CDR3 region: CATSLKGLSSREQYF. DNA for the CDR3: TGTGCCACCAGTCTAAAGGGACTATCTTCCCGCGAGCAGTACTTC. The chain has TRBV15 and TRBJ2-7; 7 bases fit TRBD2. Germline V gene lookup returns CDR1 LNHNV and CDR2 YYDKDF (reference sequence). Unmatched junction bases numbered 14, after V lost 6 bases and J lost 6 bases. The CDR3 runs to 15 residues.

Note on this clone: One end of the junction varies from germline; a read error may be responsible. This rearrangement joins TRBV5-1 to TRBJ2-1; tentatively, D is TRBD2 (7 bases). Per germline, CDR1 SGHRS and CDR2 YFSETQ. This CDR3 comprises 15 residues. The CDR3 DNA follows: TGCGCCAGCAGGTTGGGGGGGCTCACCTACAATGAGCAGTTCTTC. Protein sequence: CASRLGGLTYNEQFF.

The chain is built from TRBV7-9 and TRBJ1-1, with D hard to call. The germline V and J ends were trimmed by 0 bases and 4 bases, with 6 bases remaining between them. Germline V CDR1 and CDR2: SEHNR, FQNEAQ (reference sequence). This CDR3 has 13 residues. For the CDR3, the DNA is TGTGCCAGCAGCTTAGCTTGGGTCACTGAAGCTTTCTTT. Encoded protein: CASSLAWVTEAFF.

The chain links TRBV2 to TRBJ1-5; D remains unclear. Trimming removed 7 bases at V and 4 bases at J, with 8 bases between. The CDR3 contains 12 residues. Germline V gives CDR1 SNHLY, CDR2 FYNNEI. For the CDR3, the DNA is TGTGCCAGCATGAGGCAGAATCAGCCCCAGCATTTT. Translation: CASMRQNQPQHF.

This clone was picked up one time. The chain combines TRBV4-2 with TRBJ2-1, with D tentatively TRBD2 (6 bases). Deletions cut 1 base from V and 3 bases from J, with 13 bases between. The germline V gene encodes CDR1 LGHNA and CDR2 YNFKEQ. The CDR3 contains 16 residues. CDR3 amino acids: CASSQGGGNNYNEQFF. DNA of the CDR3: TGTGCCAGCAGCCAAGGCGGCGGGAACAACTACAATGAGCAGTTCTTC.

The chain joins TRBV4-2 to TRBJ2-7; 8 nucleotides line up with TRBD2. This CDR3 region has 15 residues. Trimming cost V 5 bases and J 0 bases; bases outside gene matches: 6. Germline V CDR1 and CDR2: LGHNA, YNFKEQ. The CDR3 DNA reads as TGTGCCAGCAGCGTAGCGGGATCCTCCTCCTACGAGCAGTACTTC. This translates into CASSVAGSSSYEQYF.

The chain couples TRBV4-3 to TRBJ2-1, with D maybe TRBD2 (5 bases). In germline, CDR1 is LGHNA, CDR2 YSLEER. The V end lost 4 bases, the J end lost 7 bases, and 17 bases lay between the germline ends. The CDR3 extends over 15 amino acids. The CDR3 region has the DNA TGCGCCAGCAGCCGGAGGCTAGGAGACGGTAATGAGCAGTTCTTC. Amino acids: CASSRRLGDGNEQFF.

The chain links TRBV29-1 to TRBJ2-5; the D is unclear. The CDR3 is made up of 12 amino acids. V lost 5 bases and J 2 bases, leaving 9 bases between the germline ends. Germline V gene data show CDR1 as SQVTM and CDR2 as ANQGSEA. The CDR3 DNA reads as TGCAGCGTTTACCGGGCACAAGAGACCCAGTACTTC. Its protein is CSVYRAQETQYF.

V and J are TRBV30 and TRBJ1-5, with 12 bases that match TRBD1. With 8 bases clipped from V and 5 bases from J, the junction kept 13 bases outside the gene matches. The CDR3 runs to 16 residues. Germline CDR1 reads GTSNPN; CDR2 reads SVGIG (reference sequence). The CDR3 sequence: CAVSRDRGRRDQPQHF. CDR3 sequence (DNA): TGTGCCGTCAGCCGGGACAGGGGGCGTCGGGATCAGCCCCAGCATTTT.

The V gene is TRBV2, the J gene TRBJ1-2, with D perhaps matching TRBD1 (6 bases). The CDR3 totals 13 residues. The germline V gene has CDR1 SNHLY and CDR2 FYNNEI. Trimming shortened V by 9 bases and J by 2 bases, and 13 bases separated the two germline ends. This chain's CDR3 is CARAPQGNYGYTF. CDR3 nucleotide sequence: TGTGCCAGAGCACCGCAGGGGAACTATGGCTACACCTTC.

The rearrangement uses TRBV5-1 and TRBJ1-3; D perhaps matches TRBD1 (6 bases). The CDR3 has 14 residues. The V end was cut by 3 bases, the J end by 2 bases, with 9 bases between. Germline V gene sequence: CDR1 SGHRS, CDR2 YFSETQ. CDR3 nucleotide sequence: TGCGCCAGCAGCTGGGAGGGGGCTGGAAACACCATATATTTT. It yields the protein CASSWEGAGNTIYF.

The chain is built from TRBV9 and TRBJ1-2; 7 bases map to TRBD1. The germline CDR1 and CDR2 sequences are SGDLS and YYNGEE. This CDR3 contains 13 residues. After removal of 4 bases from V and 3 bases from J, the junction contained 3 bases not matched to a gene. The CDR3 sequence is CASSPGTDYGYTF. CDR3 DNA sequence: TGTGCCAGCAGCCCTGGGACAGACTATGGCTACACCTTC.